One and the same sample provided the 5 T cell receptor beta chains below, sequenced in a study of CD8+ T cells in alopecia areata. The sequencing template was cDNA reverse transcribed from extracted RNA. The data were produced by immunoSEQ multiplex PCR, yet TCRdb's version contains in-frame clones alone and is incomplete. The repertoire has about 190,000 clones, 50% to 70% of them found once; the top ten carry approximately 1.2%. This sample's treatment: oral pan-JAK inhibitor, 5-10 mg twice daily. The specimen was CD4+ T cells sorted from blood, collected around week 50, from a patient treated with tofacitinib. The receptors here all came from a human donor with alopecia areata.

The chain links TRBV28 to TRBJ1-1; D ambiguous. Trimming pared 3 bases from V and 1 base from J, leaving 6 bases between. Germline assignment: CDR1 MDHEN and CDR2 SYDVKM. The CDR3 is 13 residues long. The CDR3 is CASSFLENTEAFF. In DNA form, the CDR3 reads TGTGCCAGCAGTTTCCTGGAGAACACTGAAGCTTTCTTT.

This clone was picked up one time. The CDR3 spells CSVGLRLGDIQYF. The DNA of the CDR3 is TGCAGCGTTGGTTTGAGGCTAGGGGACATTCAGTACTTC. The chain has TRBV29-1 and TRBJ2-4; D might be TRBD1 (5 bases). This CDR3 is built from 13 residues. V was cut by 4 bases and J by 8 bases, with 15 bases left in between. The germline V gene encodes CDR1 SQVTM and CDR2 ANQGSEA.

This clone appeared a few times. This sequence joins TRBV19 and TRBJ2-6, with D possibly matching TRBD1 (6 bases). This CDR3 is 15 amino acids long. Germline CDR1 and CDR2: LNHDA and SQIVND (reference sequence). The V gene lost 7 bases and the J gene lost 0 bases, with 10 bases spanning the gap. The CDR3 reads CASKRDISGANVLTF. CDR3 nucleotide sequence: TGTGCCAGTAAACGGGACATCTCTGGGGCCAACGTCCTGACTTTC.

This chain joins TRBV14 and TRBJ1-6; 8 nucleotides align to TRBD1. There are 15 residues in the CDR3. Trimming cost V 0 bases and J 7 bases; bases outside gene matches: 2. Germline V gene lookup returns CDR1 SGHDN and CDR2 FVKESK. CDR3 sequence (DNA): TGTGCCAGCAGCCAAGACAGGGGGCTAAATTCACCCCTCCACTTT. Translating gives CASSQDRGLNSPLHF.

Remarks on this clone: Distinct nucleotide sequences in the sample also encode this CDR3. The V call is TRBV29-1, the J call TRBJ2-3, with 8 bases aligning to TRBD2. CDR3 length: 14 residues. The germline V gene encodes CDR1 SQVTM and CDR2 ANQGSEA. V was clipped by 6 bases and J by 0 bases; unmatched bases: 5. Written as DNA, the CDR3 is TGCAGCGTCGACAGCGGGGGAAGCACAGATACGCAGTATTTT. This translates into CSVDSGGSTDTQYF.